This is a list of T cell receptor beta chains from one sample in a study of OX40 agonist ivuxolimab in advanced cancers. Produced via immunoSEQ multiplex PCR; TCRdb's table is partial and in-frame only. The table includes 60,000 to 65,000 clones, 75% to 90% detected once. This specimen was CD4+ or CD8+ T cells sorted from blood, taken in a trial of the OX40 agonist ivuxolimab. Receptors originate from an adult with an advanced solid tumor such as melanoma, head and neck, liver or kidney cancer. Each CDR3 is given with its conserved first and last residue. The order of the fields is clone size, D gene, J gene, V gene, CDR3 protein, CDR3 DNA. D genes are given only for firm matches. Where a row states a size, it is once, few, many or the class of an expanded clone; other rows omit it.

>.|.|TRBJ2-1|TRBV5-6
CASSFLASTYNEQFF
TGTGCCAGCAGCTTTCTAGCGTCTACCTACAATGAGCAGTTCTTC
>.|TRBD1|TRBJ1-3|TRBV5-4
CASSLGPGQATSGNTIYF
TGTGCCAGCAGCCTGGGCCCGGGACAGGCTACCTCTGGAAACACCATATATTTT
>.|.|TRBJ1-1|TRBV11-2
CASSLAVGGTEAFF
TGTGCCAGCAGCTTAGCGGTGGGGGGCACTGAAGCTTTCTTT
>few|TRBD1|TRBJ1-3|TRBV19
CASSIVAGGTGNTIYF
TGTGCCAGTAGTATAGTGGCAGGGGGTACCGGAAACACCATATATTTT
>.|TRBD1|TRBJ2-7|TRBV6-5
CASSPLGRGIRGQYF
TGTGCCAGCAGCCCCCTGGGCAGGGGGATAAGAGGGCAGTACTTC
>once|.|TRBJ2-5|TRBV7-2
CASSLGREVKTQYF
TGTGCCAGCAGCTTAGGGCGGGAAGTGAAGACCCAGTACTTC
>few|.|TRBJ1-4|TRBV7-9
CASSRRRTSNEKLFF
TGTGCCAGCAGTAGACGACGGACCTCTAATGAAAAACTGTTTTTT
>.|TRBD1|TRBJ2-1|TRBV6-6
CASSYWDSANNEQFF
TGTGCCAGCAGTTATTGGGACAGCGCAAACAATGAGCAGTTCTTC
>.|.|TRBJ1-5|TRBV28
CASSQRQSGGNQPQHF
TGTGCCAGCAGTCAAAGACAGAGCGGCGGCAATCAGCCCCAGCATTTT
>.|.|TRBJ2-7|TRBV9
CASKPGRRGLGGEQYF
TGTGCCAGCAAACCCGGACGGAGGGGGCTTGGAGGCGAGCAGTACTTC
>.|.|TRBJ2-7|TRBV11-1
CASSLGWPTEHYEQYF
TGTGCCAGCAGCTTAGGCTGGCCAACCGAACACTACGAGCAGTACTTC
>.|.|TRBJ2-7|TRBV9
CASSVRTYEQYF
TGTGCCAGCAGCGTAAGAACCTACGAGCAGTACTTC
>once|.|TRBJ2-2|TRBV6-6
CASMIGVGSGELFF
TGTGCCAGCATGATTGGGGTTGGGTCCGGGGAGCTGTTTTTT
>few|.|TRBJ2-6|TRBV6-7
CASSPVQRFTKSGQRPDF
TGTGCCAGCAGTCCGGTTCAGCGTTTTACAAAGTCGGGCCAACGTCCTGACTTC
>.|.|TRBJ1-1|TRBV19
CATSLGRGTEAFF
TGTGCCACTTCGTTGGGCAGGGGTACTGAAGCTTTCTTT
>.|TRBD2|TRBJ2-3|TRBV19
CASNRGVSTDTQYF
TGTGCCAGTAACCGGGGGGTTAGCACAGATACGCAGTATTTT
>once|.|TRBJ2-4|TRBV5-6
CASSWGLENIQWYF
TGTGCCAGCAGCTGGGGACTTGAGAACATTCAGTGGTACTTC
>.|.|TRBJ1-2|TRBV28
CASSQTGYGYTF
TGTGCCAGCAGTCAGACGGGTTATGGCTACACCTTC